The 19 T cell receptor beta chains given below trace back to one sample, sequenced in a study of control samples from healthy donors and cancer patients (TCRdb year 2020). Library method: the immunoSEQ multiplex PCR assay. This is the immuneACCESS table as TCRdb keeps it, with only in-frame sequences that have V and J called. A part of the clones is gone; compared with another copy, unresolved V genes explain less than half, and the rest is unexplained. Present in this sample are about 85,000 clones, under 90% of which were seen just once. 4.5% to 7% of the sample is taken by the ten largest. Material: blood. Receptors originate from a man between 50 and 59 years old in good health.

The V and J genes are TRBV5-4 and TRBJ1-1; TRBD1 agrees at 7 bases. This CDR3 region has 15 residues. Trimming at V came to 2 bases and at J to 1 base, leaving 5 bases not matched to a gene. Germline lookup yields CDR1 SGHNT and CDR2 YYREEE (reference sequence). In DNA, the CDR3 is TGTGCCAGCAGCTTCAGGGACAGAAAGAACACTGAAGCTTTCTTT. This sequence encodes CASSFRDRKNTEAFF. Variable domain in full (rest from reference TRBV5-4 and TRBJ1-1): ETGVTQSPTHLIKTRGQQVTLRCSSQSGHNTVSWYQQALGQGPQFIFQYYREEENGRGNFPPRFSGLQFPNYSSELNVNALELDDSALYLCASSFRDRKNTEAFFGQGTRLTVV.

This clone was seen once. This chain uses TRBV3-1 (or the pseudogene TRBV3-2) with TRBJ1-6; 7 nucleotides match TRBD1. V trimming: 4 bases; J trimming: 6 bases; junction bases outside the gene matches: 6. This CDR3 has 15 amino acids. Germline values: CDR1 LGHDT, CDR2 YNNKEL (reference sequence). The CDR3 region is CASSLPGQINSPLHF. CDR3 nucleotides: TGTGCCAGCAGCCTCCCGGGACAGATTAATTCACCCCTCCACTTT.

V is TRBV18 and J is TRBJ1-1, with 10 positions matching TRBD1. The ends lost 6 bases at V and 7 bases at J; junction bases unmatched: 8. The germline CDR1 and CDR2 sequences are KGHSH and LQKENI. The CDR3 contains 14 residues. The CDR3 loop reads CASSLGQGGNEAFF. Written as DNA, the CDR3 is TGTGCCAGCTCTCTTGGACAGGGGGGGAATGAAGCTTTCTTT.

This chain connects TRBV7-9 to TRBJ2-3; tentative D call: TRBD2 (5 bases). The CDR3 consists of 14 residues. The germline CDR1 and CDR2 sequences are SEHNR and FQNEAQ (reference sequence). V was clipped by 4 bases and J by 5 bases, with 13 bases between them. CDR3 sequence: CASSSREGKDTQYF. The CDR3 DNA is TGTGCCAGCAGCTCCCGGGAAGGAAAAGATACGCAGTATTTT.

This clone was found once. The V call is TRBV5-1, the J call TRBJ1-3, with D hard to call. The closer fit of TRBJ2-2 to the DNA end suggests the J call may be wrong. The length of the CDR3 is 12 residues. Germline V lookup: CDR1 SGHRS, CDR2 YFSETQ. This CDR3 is CASSFLTGELFF. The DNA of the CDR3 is TGCGCCAGCAGCTTTCTCACCGGGGAGCTGTTTTTT.

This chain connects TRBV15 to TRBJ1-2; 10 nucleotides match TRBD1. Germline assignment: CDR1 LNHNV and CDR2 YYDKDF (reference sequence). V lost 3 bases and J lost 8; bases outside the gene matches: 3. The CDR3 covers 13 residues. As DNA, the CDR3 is TGTGCCACCAGCAGGGTGACAGGGGGCGGCTACACCTTC. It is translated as CATSRVTGGGYTF.

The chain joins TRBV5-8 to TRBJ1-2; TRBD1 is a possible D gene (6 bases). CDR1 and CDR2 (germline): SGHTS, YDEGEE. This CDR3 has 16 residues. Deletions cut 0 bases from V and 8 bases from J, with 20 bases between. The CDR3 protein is CASSLEGLGGRRGYTF. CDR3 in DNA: TGTGCCAGCAGCTTGGAGGGTTTGGGGGGCCGGCGCGGCTACACCTTC.

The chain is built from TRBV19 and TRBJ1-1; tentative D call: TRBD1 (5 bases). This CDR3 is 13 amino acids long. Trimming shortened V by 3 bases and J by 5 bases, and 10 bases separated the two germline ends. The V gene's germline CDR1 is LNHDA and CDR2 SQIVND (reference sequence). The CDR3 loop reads CASSIAGRTEAFF. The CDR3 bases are TGTGCCAGTAGTATCGCAGGGAGGACTGAAGCTTTCTTT.

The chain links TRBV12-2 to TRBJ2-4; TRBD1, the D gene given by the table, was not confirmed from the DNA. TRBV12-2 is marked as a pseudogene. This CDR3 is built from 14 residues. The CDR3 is CASRLPGQGNIQYF. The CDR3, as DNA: TGTGCAAGTCGCTTACCCGGACAGGGAAACATTCAGTACTTC.

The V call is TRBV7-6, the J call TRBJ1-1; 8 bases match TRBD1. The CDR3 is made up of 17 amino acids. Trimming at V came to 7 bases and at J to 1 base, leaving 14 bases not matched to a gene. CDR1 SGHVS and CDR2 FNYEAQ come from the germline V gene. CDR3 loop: CASTNDRGKGSNTEAFF. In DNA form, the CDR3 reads TGTGCCAGCACCAACGACAGGGGAAAAGGGTCGAACACTGAAGCTTTCTTT.

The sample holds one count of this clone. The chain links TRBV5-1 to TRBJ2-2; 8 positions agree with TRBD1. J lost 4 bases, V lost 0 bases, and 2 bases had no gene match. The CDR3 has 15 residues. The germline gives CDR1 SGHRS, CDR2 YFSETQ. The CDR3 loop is CASSLATGGTGELFF. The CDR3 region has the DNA TGCGCCAGCAGCTTGGCCACAGGGGGCACCGGGGAGCTGTTTTTT.

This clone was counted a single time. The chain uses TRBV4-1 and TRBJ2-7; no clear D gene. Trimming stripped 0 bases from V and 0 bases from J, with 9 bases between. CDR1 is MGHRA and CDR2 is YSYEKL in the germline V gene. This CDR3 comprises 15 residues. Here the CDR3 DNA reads TGCGCCAGCAGCCAAGATTATAACCCCTCCTACGAGCAGTACTTC. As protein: CASSQDYNPSYEQYF.

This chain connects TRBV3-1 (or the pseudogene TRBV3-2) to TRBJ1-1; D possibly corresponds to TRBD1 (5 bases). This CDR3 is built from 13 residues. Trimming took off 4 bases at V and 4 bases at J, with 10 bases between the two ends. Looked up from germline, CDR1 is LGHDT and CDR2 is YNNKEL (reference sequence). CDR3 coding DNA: TGTGCCAGCAGCCTGACAGCGGGCACTGAAGCTTTCTTT. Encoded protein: CASSLTAGTEAFF.

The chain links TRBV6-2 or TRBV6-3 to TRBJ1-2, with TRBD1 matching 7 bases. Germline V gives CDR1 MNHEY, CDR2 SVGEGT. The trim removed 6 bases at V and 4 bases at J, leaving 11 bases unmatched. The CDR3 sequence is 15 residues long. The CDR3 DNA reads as TGTGCCAGCAGCCCCCTGACGGACAGGCCCTATGGCTACACCTTC. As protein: CASSPLTDRPYGYTF.

The CDR3 DNA reads as TGTGCCAGTACTATGACAGCAAACTATGGCTACACCTTC. Translating gives CASTMTANYGYTF. J is TRBJ1-2 and V is TRBV19, with a tentative D call TRBD1 (5 bases). Germline V gene lookup returns CDR1 LNHDA and CDR2 SQIVND (reference sequence). The CDR3 has 13 residues. V was pared by 7 bases and J by 2 bases, with 11 bases between.

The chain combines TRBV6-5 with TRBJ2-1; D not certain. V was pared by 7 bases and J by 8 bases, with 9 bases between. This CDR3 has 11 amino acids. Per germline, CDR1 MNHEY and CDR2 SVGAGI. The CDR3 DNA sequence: TGTGCCAGCAACCCGTACGATGAGCAGTTCTTC. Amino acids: CASNPYDEQFF.

The CDR3 region is CASSVRQRGYTF. As DNA, the CDR3 is TGTGCCAGCAGCGTACGACAGAGAGGCTACACCTTC. The chain links TRBV5-6 to TRBJ1-2; possible D gene TRBD1, 5 bases. In germline, CDR1 is SGHDT, CDR2 YYEEEE. This CDR3 spans 12 amino acids. Deletions cut 4 bases from V and 8 bases from J, with 12 bases between.

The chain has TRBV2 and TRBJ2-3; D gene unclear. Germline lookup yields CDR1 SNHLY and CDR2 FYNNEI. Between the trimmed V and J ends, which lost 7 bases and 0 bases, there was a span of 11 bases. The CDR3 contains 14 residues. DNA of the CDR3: TGTGCCAGCAAAAGAGGCCGTAGCACAGATACGCAGTATTTT. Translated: CASKRGRSTDTQYF.

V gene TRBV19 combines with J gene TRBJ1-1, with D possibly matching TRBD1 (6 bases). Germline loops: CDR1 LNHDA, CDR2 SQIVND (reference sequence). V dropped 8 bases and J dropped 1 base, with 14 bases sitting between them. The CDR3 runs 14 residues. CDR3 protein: CASGLPQGNTEAFF. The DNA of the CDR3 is TGTGCCAGTGGACTACCACAGGGGAACACTGAAGCTTTCTTT.